The 5 T cell receptor beta chains below were found in one sample sequenced in a study of human T cells and chemical hapten exposure. TCRdb analysed the RACE reads with MiXCR anew, one entry per CDR3 protein. The sample lists fewer than 150,000 distinct CDR3 sequences, around an eighth occurring once. Time point defined: pre-sensitization, week 0. The treatment was: therapeutic diphenylcyclopropenone sensitization with weekly scalp DPC. The specimen comprised whole blood, sampled in connection with sensitization to the hapten diphenylcyclopropenone (DPC). Receptors were obtained from a woman younger than 35 with alopecia areata. Some clones in this sample may be carry-over from other donors' samples.

This clonotype has a count of ten or more. The chain couples TRBV11-2 to TRBJ2-1; D is ambiguous. In germline, CDR1 is SGHAT, CDR2 FQNNGV. V lost 4 bases and J lost 4, with 17 bases in between. This CDR3 has 16 amino acids. The CDR3 DNA reads TGTGCCAGCAGCTCACTTAAAGGGAAGGGATACAATGAGCAGTTCTTC. This gives the protein CASSSLKGKGYNEQFF.

This clonotype came up a few times. The chain couples TRBV20-1 to TRBJ1-5; no definite D call. The V and J ends lost 2 bases and 4 bases respectively, with 6 bases between them. Per germline, CDR1 DFQATT and CDR2 SNEGSKA (reference sequence). This CDR3 is 12 amino acids long. CDR3 nucleotide sequence: TGCAGTGCTAGACAGACTAATCAGCCCCAGCATTTT. This encodes CSARQTNQPQHF.

The J gene is TRBJ1-3, the V gene TRBV12-3 or TRBV12-4, with D possibly matching TRBD1 (5 bases). The CDR3 consists of 13 residues. With 6 bases removed from V and 4 bases from J, the gap between germline ends came to 10 bases. The CDR3 loop is CASSARGGNTIYF. The CDR3 bases are TGTGCCAGCAGCGCGAGGGGAGGAAACACCATATATTTT.

This clonotype was recorded a few times. This chain joins TRBV11-1 and TRBJ2-7; the D gene is possibly TRBD1 (5 bases). CDR1 is SGHAT and CDR2 is FQDESV in the germline V gene (reference sequence). V was clipped by 5 bases and J by 0 bases, with 11 bases between them. This CDR3 has 14 amino acids. The CDR3 DNA is TGTGCCAGCAGCGACAGACGGAGCTCCTACGAGCAGTACTTC. Translating it yields CASSDRRSSYEQYF.

The chain carries TRBV20-1 and TRBJ2-3; 11 nucleotides agree with TRBD2. The V gene end was trimmed by 6 bases and the J gene end by 1 base; junction bases not matched to a gene: 6. The germline gives CDR1 DFQATT, CDR2 SNEGSKA (reference sequence). The CDR3 is 15 residues long. CDR3 DNA: TGCAGTGCCCCCCCGGGACTAGCGGGCACAGATACGCAGTATTTT. Translated: CSAPPGLAGTDTQYF.